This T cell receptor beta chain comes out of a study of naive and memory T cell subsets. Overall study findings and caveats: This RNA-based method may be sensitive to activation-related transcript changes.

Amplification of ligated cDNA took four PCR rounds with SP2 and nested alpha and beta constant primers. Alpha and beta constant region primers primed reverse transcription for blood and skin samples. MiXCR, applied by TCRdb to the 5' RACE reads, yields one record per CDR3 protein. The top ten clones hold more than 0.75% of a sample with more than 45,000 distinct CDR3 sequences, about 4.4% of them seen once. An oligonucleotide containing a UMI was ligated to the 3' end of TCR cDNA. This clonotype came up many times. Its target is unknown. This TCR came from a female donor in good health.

The CDR3 loop is CASTLYRQSMGQPQHF. The CDR3 nucleotides are TGTGCCAGCACCCTTTATCGGCAGAGTATGGGACAGCCCCAGCATTTT. The chain recombines TRBV28 with TRBJ1-5, with D hard to call. Germline V gene data show CDR1 as MDHEN and CDR2 as SYDVKM. The CDR3 has 16 amino acids. Deletions cut 7 bases from V and 7 bases from J, with 23 bases between.